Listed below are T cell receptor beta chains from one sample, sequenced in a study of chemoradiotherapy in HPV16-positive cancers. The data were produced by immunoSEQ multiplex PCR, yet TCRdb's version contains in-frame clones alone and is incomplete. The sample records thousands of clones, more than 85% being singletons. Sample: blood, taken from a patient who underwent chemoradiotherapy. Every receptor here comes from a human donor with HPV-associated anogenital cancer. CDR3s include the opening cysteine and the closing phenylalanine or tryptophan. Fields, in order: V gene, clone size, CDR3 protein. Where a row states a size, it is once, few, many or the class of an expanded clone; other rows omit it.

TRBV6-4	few	CASSEEAGWPNEQFF
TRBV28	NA	CASSLGQLIYGYTF
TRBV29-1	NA	CSVKGLGRGGPDTQYF
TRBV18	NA	CASSSTSGARFTQETQYF
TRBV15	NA	CATSRDQTLNTEAFF
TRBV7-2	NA	CASSLSVGTGKYNEQFF
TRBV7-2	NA	CASSPYSNQPQHF
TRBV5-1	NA	CASSYMGQGIGSPLHF
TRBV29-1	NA	CSVVTGTSGIRGQFF
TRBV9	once	CASSVRQGELFF
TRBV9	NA	CASSVTGATNEKLFF
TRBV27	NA	CASSTRQGISYTF
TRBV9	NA	CASSPGDRSGYGYTF
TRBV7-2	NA	CASSSAGLAGERQYF
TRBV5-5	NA	CASSRRTGTDTQYF
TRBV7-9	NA	CASSLGRGVWANTGELFF
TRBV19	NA	CASSRRVENEKLFF
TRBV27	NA	CASSYQGTYEQYF
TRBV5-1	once	CASSPRWQGSSYNEQFF
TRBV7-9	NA	CASSLGRRGFGNTEAFF
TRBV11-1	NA	CASLEGQGTTDTQYF
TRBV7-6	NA	CASSPRTSGSGAGELFF
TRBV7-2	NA	CASSTVPGQPTEAFF
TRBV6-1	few	CASSVRQSTDTQYF
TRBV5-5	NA	CASSLMGGNQETQYF
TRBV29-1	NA	CSGHRGLNTEAFF
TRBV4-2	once	CASSQDAQGLGEAFF
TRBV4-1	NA	CASSRGAGQGPLKSNQPQHF
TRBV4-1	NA	CASSPGAHNYEQYF
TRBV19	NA	CASAGQGVARGEKLFF
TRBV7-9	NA	CASSLLGDNSPLHF
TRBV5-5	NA	CASSLWGLQGGTGELFF
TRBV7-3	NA	CASSLGGGMETQYF
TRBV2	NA	CASSDDGGQYNEQYF
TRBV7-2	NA	CASRRGFRSKNTEAFF
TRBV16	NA	CASSPRGARTEAFF
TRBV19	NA	CASSISVQGARHEQYF
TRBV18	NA	CASSPFLPRTGGDASNYGYTF